What follows is one T cell receptor beta chain and its context. A junction boundary mismatches the germline segment, possibly from a read error. The data stem from a study of cytomegalovirus exposure and HLA in healthy donors. The germline gives CDR1 SGHRS, CDR2 YFSETQ. The CDR3 consists of 16 residues. The PCR was carried out with 60 Vbeta primers and 13 Jbeta primers. TCRdb keeps only in-frame clones here, not all; method: immunoSEQ multiplex PCR. Seen here are 150,000 to 200,000 clones, about 85% observed once, and the top ten hold 2% to 2.5%. Sequenced material: PBMCs. This clonotype was sampled from a man younger than 35 in good health and CMV-seropositive. The rearrangement uses TRBV5-1 and TRBJ2-4; D may be TRBD1 (6 bases). The CDR3 here is CASSPRDNLAKNSQYF. As DNA, the CDR3 is TGCGCCAGCAGCCCCCGGGACAACTTAGCCAAAAACAGTCAGTACTTC.